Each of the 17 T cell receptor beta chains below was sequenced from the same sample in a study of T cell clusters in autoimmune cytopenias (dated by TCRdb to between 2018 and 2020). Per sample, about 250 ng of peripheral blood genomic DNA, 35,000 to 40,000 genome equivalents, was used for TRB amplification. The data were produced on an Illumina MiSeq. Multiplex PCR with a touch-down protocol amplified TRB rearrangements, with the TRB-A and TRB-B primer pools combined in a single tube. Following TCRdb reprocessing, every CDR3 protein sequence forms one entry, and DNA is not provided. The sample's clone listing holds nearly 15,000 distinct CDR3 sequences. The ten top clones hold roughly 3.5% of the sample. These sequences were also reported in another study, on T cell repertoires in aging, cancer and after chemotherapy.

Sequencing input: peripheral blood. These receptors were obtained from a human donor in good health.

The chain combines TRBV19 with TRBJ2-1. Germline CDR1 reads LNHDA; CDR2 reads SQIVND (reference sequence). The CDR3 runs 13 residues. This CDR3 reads CASGGSSYNEQFF.

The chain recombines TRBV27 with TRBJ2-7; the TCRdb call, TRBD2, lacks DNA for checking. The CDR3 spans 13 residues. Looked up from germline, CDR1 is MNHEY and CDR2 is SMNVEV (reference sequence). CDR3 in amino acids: CASSFGGTYEQYF.

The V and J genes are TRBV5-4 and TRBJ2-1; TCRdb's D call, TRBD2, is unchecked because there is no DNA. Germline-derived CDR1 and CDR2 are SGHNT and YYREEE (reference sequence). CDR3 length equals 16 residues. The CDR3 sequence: CASRRTTGGPNNEQFF.

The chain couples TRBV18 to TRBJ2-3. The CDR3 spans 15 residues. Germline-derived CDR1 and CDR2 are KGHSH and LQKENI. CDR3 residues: CASSLDRGRADTQYF.

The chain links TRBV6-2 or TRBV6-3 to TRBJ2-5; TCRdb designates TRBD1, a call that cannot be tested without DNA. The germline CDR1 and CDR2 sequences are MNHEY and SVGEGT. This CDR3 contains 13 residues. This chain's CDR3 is CASSDQGEETQYF.

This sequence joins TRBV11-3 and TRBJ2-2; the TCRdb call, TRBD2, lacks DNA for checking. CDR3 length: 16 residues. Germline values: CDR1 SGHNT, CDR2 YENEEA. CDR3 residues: CASRGFKRQNTGELFF. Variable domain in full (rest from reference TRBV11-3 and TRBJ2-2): EAGVVQSPRYKIIEKKQPVAFWCNPISGHNTLYWYLQNLGQGPELLIRYENEEAVDDSQLPKDRFSAERLKGVDSTLKIQPAELGDSAVYLCASRGFKRQNTGELFFGEGSRLTVL.

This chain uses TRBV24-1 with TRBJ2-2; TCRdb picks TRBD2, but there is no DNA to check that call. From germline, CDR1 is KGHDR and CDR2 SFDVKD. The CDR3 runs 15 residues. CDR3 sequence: CATRAGEANTGELFF.

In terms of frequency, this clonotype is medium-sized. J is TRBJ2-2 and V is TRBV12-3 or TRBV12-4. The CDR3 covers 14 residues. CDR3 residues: CASSFGANTGELFF.

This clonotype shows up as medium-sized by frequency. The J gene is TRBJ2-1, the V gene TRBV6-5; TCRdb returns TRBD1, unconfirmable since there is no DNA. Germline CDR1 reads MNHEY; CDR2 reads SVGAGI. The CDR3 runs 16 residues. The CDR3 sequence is CASIGGTGGEYNEQFF.

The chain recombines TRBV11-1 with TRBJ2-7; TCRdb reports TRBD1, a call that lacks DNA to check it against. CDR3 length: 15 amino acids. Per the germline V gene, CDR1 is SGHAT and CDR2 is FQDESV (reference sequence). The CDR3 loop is CASSEFQGARNEQYF.

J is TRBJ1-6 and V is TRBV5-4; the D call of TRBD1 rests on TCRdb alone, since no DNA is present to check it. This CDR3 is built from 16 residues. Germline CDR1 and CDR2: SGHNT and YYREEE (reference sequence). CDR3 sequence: CASSFTGTGRNSPLHF. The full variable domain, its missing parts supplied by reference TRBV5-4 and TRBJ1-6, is ETGVTQSPTHLIKTRGQQVTLRCSSQSGHNTVSWYQQALGQGPQFIFQYYREEENGRGNFPPRFSGLQFPNYSSELNVNALELDDSALYLCASSFTGTGRNSPLHFGNGTRLTVT.

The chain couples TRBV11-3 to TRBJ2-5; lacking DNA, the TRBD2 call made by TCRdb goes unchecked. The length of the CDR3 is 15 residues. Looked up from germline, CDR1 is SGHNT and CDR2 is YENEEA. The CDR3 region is CASSLGAGAHVGQYF.

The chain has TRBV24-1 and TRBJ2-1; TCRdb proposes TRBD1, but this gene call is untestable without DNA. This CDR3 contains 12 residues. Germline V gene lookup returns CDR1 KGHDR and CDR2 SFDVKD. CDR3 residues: CATTGGYNEQFF.

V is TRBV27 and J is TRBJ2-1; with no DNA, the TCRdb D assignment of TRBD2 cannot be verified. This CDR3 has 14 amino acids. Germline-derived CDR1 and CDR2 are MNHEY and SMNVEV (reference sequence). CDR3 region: CASSRGGQYNEQFF.

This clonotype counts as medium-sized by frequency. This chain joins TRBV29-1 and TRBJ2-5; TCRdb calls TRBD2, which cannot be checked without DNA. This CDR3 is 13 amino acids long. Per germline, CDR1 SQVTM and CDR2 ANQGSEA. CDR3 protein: CSVSGGGGETQYF.

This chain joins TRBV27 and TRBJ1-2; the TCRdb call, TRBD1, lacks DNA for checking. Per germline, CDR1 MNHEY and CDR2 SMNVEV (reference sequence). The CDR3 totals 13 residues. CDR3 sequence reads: CASSPGQYYGYTF.

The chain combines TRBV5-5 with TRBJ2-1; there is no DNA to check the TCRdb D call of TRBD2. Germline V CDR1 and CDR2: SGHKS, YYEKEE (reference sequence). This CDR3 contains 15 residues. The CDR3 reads CASSLGLAGSNEQFF.